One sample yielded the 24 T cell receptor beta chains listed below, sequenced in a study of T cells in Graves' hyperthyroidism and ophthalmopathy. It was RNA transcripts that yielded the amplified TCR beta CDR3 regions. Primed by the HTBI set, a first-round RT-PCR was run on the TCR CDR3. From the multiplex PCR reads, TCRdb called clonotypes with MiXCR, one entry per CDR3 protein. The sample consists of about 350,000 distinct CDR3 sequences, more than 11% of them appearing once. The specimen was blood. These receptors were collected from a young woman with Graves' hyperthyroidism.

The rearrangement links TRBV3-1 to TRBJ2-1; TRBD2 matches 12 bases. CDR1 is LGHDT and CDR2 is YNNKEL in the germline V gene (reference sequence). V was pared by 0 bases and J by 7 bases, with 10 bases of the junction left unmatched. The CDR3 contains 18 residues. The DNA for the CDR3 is TGTGCCAGCAGCCAAGATGTTGCTAGCGGGAGGGCCGGGAATGAGCAGTTCTTC. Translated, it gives CASSQDVASGRAGNEQFF.

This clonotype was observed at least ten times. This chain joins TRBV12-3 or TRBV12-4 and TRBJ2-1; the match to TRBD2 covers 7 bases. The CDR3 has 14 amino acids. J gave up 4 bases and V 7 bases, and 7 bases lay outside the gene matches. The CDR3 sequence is CASIVSGIYNEQFF. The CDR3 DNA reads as TGTGCCAGCATCGTGAGCGGGATATACAATGAGCAGTTCTTC.

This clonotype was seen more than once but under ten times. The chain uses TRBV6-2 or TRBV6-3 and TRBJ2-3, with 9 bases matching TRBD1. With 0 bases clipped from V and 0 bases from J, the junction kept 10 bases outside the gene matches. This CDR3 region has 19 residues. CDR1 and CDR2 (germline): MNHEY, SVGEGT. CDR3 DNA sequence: TGTGCCAGCAGTTACTCGTATATAGGGACAGGGCTCAGCACAGATACGCAGTATTTT. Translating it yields CASSYSYIGTGLSTDTQYF.

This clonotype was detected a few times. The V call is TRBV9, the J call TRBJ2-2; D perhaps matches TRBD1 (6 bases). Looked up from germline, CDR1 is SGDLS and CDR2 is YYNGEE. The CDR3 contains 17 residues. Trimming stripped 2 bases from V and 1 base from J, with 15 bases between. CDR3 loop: CASSVSGGALNTGELFF. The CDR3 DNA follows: TGTGCCAGCAGCGTGAGTGGGGGCGCACTGAACACCGGGGAGCTGTTTTTT.

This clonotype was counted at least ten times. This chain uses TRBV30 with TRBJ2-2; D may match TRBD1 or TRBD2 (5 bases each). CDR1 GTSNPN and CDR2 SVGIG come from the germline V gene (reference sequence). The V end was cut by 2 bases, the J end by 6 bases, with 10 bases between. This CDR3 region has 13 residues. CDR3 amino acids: CAWSLRDAGELFF. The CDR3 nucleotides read TGTGCCTGGAGTTTGAGGGACGCCGGGGAGCTGTTTTTT.

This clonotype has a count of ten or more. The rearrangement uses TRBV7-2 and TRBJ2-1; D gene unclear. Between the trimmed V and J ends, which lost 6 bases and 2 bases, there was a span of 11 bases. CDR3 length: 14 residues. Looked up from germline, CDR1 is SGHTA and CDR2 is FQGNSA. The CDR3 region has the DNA TGTGCCAGCAGACGGGTTTCTACCTACAATGAGCAGTTCTTC. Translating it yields CASRRVSTYNEQFF.

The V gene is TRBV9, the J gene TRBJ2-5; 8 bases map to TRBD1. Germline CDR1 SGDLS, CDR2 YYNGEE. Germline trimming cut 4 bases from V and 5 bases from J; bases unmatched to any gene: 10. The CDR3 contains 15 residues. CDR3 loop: CASSRKQGDVETQYF. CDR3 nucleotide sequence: TGTGCCAGCAGCAGGAAACAGGGGGACGTCGAGACCCAGTACTTC.

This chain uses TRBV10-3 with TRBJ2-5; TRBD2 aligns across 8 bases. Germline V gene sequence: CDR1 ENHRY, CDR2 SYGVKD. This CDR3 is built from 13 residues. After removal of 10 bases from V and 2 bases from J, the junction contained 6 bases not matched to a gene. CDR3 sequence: CASGGTRQETQYF. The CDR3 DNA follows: TGTGCCAGCGGGGGGACTAGGCAAGAGACCCAGTACTTC.

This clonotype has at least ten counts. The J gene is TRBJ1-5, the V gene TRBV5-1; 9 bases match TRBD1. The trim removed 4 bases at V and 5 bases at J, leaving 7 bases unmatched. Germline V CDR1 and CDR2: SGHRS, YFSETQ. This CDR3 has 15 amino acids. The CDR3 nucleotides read TGCGCCAGCAGCCCGGGACAGGGTGGATATCAGCCCCAGCATTTT. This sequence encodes CASSPGQGGYQPQHF.

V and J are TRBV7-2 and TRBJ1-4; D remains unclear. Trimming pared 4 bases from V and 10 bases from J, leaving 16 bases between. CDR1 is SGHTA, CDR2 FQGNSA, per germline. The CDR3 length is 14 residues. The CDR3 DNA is TGTGCCAGCAGCTCCTACCTCCAGGCTGGAAAACTGTTTTTT. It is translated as CASSSYLQAGKLFF.

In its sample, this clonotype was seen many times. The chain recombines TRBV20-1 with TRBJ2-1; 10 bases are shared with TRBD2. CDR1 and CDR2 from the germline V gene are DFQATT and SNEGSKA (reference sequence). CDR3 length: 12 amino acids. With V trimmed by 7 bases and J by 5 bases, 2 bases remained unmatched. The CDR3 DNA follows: TGCAGTGGTCTAGCGGGGGACAATGAGCAGTTCTTC. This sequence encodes CSGLAGDNEQFF.

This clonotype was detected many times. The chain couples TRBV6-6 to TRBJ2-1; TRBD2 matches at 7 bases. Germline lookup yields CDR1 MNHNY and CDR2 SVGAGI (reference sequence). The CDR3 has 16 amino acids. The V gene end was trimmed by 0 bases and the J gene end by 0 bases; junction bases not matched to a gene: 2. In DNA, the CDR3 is TGTGCCAGCAGTTACTCGGGCGGGAGCTCCTACAATGAGCAGTTCTTC. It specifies CASSYSGGSSYNEQFF.

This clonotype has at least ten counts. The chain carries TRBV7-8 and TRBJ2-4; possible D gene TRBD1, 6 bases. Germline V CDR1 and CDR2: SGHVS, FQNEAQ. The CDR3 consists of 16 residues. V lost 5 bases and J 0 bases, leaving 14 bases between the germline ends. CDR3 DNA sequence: TGTGCCAGCAGCCCAACAGGGAAATTAGCCAAAAACATTCAGTACTTC. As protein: CASSPTGKLAKNIQYF.

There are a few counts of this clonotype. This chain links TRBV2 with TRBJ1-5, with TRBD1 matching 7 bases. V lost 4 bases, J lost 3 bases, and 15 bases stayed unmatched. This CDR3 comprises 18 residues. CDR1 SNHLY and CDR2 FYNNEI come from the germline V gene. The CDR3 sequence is CASSGGFVRDRFNQPQHF. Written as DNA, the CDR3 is TGTGCCAGCAGTGGTGGGTTTGTTAGGGACAGATTCAATCAGCCCCAGCATTTT.

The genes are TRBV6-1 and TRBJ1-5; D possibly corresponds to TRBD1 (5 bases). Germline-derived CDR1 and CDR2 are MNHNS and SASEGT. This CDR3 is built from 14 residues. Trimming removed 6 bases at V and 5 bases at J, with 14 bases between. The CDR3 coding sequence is TGTGCCAGCAGGAAGAACAGGCAGCATCAGCCCCAGCATTTT. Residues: CASRKNRQHQPQHF.

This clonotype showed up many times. The CDR3 loop is CASSVDSGNYEQYF. CDR3 sequence (DNA): TGTGCCAGCAGCGTAGATAGCGGCAACTACGAGCAGTACTTC. The rearrangement joins TRBV9 to TRBJ2-7, with D tentatively TRBD2 (6 bases). V was pared by 0 bases and J by 3 bases, with 10 bases between. CDR1 and CDR2 (germline): SGDLS, YYNGEE. There are 14 residues in the CDR3.

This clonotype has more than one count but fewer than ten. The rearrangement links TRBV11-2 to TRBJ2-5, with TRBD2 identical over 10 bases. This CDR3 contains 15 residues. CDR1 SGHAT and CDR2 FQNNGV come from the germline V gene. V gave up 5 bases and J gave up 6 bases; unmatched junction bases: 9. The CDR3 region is CASSGWASGSQTQYF. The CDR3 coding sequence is TGTGCCAGCAGCGGTTGGGCTAGCGGGAGTCAGACCCAGTACTTC.

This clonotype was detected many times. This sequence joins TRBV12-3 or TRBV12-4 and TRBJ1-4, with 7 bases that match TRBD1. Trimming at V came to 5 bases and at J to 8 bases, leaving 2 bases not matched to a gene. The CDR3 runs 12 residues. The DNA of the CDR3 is TGTGCCAGCAGTCGACAGGGAGAAAAACTGTTTTTT. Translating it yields CASSRQGEKLFF.

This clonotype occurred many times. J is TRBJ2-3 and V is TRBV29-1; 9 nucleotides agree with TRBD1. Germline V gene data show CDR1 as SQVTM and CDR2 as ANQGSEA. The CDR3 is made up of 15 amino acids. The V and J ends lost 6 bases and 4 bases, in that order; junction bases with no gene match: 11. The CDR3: CSVVPTGGAADTQYF. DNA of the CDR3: TGCAGCGTCGTTCCGACAGGGGGGGCCGCAGATACGCAGTATTTT.

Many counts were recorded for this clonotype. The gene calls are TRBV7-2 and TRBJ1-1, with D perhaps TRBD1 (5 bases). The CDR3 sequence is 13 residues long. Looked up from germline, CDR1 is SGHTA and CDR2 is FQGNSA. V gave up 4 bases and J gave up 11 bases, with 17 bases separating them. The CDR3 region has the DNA TGTGCCAGCAGCTCCATCCAAACAGGCGGCGCTTTCTTT. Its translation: CASSSIQTGGAFF.

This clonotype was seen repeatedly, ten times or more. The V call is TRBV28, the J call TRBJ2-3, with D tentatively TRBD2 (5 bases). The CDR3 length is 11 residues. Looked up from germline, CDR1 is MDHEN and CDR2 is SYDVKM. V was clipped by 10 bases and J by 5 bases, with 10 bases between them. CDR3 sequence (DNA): TGTGCCAACTCTCGGGGAGATACGCAGTATTTT. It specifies CANSRGDTQYF.

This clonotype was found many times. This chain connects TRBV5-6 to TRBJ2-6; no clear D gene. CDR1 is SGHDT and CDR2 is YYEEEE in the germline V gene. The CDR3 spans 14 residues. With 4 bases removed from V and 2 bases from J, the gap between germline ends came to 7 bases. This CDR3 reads CASSLAAGANVLTF. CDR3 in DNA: TGTGCCAGCAGCCTGGCTGCTGGGGCCAACGTCCTGACTTTC.

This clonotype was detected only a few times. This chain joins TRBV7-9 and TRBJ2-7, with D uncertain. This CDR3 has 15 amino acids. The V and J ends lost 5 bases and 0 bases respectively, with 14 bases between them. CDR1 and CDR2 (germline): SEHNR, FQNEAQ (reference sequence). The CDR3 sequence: CASSLLSGSSYEQYF. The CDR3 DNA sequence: TGTGCCAGCAGCCTCCTCTCCGGAAGCTCCTACGAGCAGTACTTC.

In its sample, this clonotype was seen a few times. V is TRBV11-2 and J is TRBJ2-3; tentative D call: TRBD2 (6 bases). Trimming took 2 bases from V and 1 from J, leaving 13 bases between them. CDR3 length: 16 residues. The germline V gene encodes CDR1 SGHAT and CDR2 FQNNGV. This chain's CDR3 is CASSLSGGPGTDTQYF. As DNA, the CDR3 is TGTGCCAGCAGCTTATCCGGAGGGCCGGGCACAGATACGCAGTATTTT.